This TCR beta chain was sequenced for a study of T cell responses to AZD1222 COVID-19 vaccine. Only in-frame clones appear in the TCRdb table, and some are missing; sequencing was by immunoSEQ multiplex PCR. This sample has under 95,000 clones; roughly 90% occur once, and the top ten carry 6.9%. The V gene's germline CDR1 is LNHNV and CDR2 YYDKDF (reference sequence). Between the trimmed V and J ends, which lost 1 base and 0 bases, there was a span of 4 bases. The CDR3 has 14 residues. As for this clone: Its antigen is undetermined.

Study conclusions and caveats: Only 5 or 6 people who got AZD1222 tested seropositive at baseline.

Source: peripheral blood, taken 28 days after the second AZD1222 dose. The rearrangement joins TRBV15 to TRBJ1-3, with unresolved D. This receptor was obtained from an adult who received the AZD1222 COVID-19 vaccine. The CDR3, as DNA: TGTGCCACCAGCAGAGTGGGCTCTGGAAACACCATATATTTT. Translation: CATSRVGSGNTIYF.